Following are 5 T cell receptor beta chains from one sample sequenced in a study of blood T cell repertoires in COVID-19. Method: immunoSEQ multiplex PCR; TCRdb's copy keeps in-frame clones and lacks some. The sample holds 45,000 to 60,000 clones; less than 95% are singletons and the top ten take around 3.1%. Sequencing was done on a sample of peripheral blood. The receptors shown here come from a man aged 50 to 60 with acute or convalescent COVID-19.

The chain joins TRBV24-1 to TRBJ2-3, with D possibly TRBD1 on 5 matching bases. There are 14 residues in the CDR3. V was shortened by 4 bases and J by 8 bases, with 15 bases between the two germline ends. Germline-derived CDR1 and CDR2 are KGHDR and SFDVKD. The CDR3 DNA reads TGTGCCACCAGTGACCCTACAGGAGTGAGTACGCAGTATTTT. Translating gives CATSDPTGVSTQYF.

The chain uses TRBV3-1 (or the pseudogene TRBV3-2) and TRBJ2-2, with 9 bases aligning to TRBD2. The CDR3 covers 14 residues. The germline V gene encodes CDR1 LGHDT and CDR2 YNNKEL (reference sequence). Trimming cost V 6 bases and J 4 bases; bases outside gene matches: 3. In DNA form, the CDR3 reads TGTGCCAGCAGACGAGCGGGGGGCACCGGGGAGCTGTTTTTT. Protein sequence: CASRRAGGTGELFF.

This chain connects TRBV2 to TRBJ2-3, with D perhaps matching TRBD2 (6 bases). Deletions cut 0 bases from V and 8 bases from J, with 21 bases between. CDR1 is SNHLY, CDR2 FYNNEI, per germline. The CDR3 loop spans 17 amino acids. The CDR3: CASSEALVGIEGGTQYF. DNA for the CDR3: TGTGCCAGCAGTGAAGCGCTTGTGGGAATCGAGGGAGGTACGCAGTATTTT.

The chain employs TRBV10-2 and TRBJ2-1; 8 positions agree with TRBD1. The ends lost 6 bases at V and 6 bases at J; junction bases unmatched: 10. The CDR3 totals 15 residues. Per the germline V gene, CDR1 is WSHSY and CDR2 is SAAADI. CDR3 residues: CASSRSGTGANEQFF. The CDR3 bases are TGCGCCAGCAGCCGATCCGGGACAGGAGCCAATGAGCAGTTCTTC.

This clone was detected a few times. The V call is TRBV18, the J call TRBJ1-6; D is unresolved. CDR3 length: 14 amino acids. V lost 5 bases and J 9 bases, leaving 14 bases between the germline ends. Looked up from germline, CDR1 is KGHSH and CDR2 is LQKENI. The CDR3 here is CASSENAVASPLHF. The CDR3 nucleotides read TGTGCCAGCTCAGAAAACGCAGTCGCTTCACCCCTCCACTTT.